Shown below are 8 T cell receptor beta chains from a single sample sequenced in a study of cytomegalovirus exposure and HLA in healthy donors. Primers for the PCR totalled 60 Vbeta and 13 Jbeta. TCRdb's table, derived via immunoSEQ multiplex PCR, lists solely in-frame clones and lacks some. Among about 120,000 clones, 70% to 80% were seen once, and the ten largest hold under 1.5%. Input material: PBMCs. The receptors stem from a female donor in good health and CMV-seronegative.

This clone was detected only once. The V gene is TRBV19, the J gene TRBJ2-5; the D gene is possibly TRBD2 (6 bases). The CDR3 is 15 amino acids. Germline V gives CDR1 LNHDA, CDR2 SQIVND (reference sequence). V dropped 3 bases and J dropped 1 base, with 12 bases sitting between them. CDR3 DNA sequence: TGTGCCAGTAGTATCGCAGCGGGTTCCCAAGAGACCCAGTACTTC. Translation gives CASSIAAGSQETQYF.

The CDR3 DNA reads TGTGCCAGCAGCGTACTCCCCAACCTAGCGGGAGCCTCAGGGCAGTACTTC. Its translation is CASSVLPNLAGASGQYF. This rearrangement joins TRBV9 to TRBJ2-7, with 10 bases identical to TRBD2. CDR1 SGDLS and CDR2 YYNGEE come from the germline V gene. CDR3 length: 17 amino acids. The V gene end was trimmed by 1 base and the J gene end by 9 bases; junction bases not matched to a gene: 16.

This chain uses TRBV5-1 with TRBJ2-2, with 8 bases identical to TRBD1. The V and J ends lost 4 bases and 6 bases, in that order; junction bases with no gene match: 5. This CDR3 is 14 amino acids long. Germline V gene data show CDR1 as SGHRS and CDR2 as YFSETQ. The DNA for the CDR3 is TGCGCCAGCAGCACCCAGGGGGCTTCCGGGGAGCTGTTTTTT. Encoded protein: CASSTQGASGELFF.

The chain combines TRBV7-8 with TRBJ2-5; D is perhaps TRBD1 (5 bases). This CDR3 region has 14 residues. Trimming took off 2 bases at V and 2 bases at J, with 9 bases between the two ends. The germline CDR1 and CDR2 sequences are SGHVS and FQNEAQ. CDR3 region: CASSLTTVQETQYF. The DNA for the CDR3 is TGTGCCAGCAGCTTAACGACAGTTCAAGAGACCCAGTACTTC.

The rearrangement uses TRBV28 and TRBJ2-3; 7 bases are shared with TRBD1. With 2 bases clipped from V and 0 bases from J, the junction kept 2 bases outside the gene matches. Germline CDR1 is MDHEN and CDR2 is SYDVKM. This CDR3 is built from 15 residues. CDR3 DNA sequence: TGTGCCAGCAGTTTAGGACAGGATAGCACAGATACGCAGTATTTT. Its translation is CASSLGQDSTDTQYF.

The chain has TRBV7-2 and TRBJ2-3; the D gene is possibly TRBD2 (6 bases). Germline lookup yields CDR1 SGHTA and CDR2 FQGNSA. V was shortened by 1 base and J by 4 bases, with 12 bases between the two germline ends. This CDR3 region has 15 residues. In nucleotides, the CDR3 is TGTGCCAGCAGCTTAGGCGGGGATCGGGCAGATACGCAGTATTTT. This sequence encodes CASSLGGDRADTQYF.

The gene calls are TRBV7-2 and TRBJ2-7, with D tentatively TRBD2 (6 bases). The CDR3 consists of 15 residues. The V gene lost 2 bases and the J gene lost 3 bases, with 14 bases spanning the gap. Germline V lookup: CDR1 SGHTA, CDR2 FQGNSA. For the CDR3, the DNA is TGTGCCAGCAGCTTAAGCCGGTTGGGGGGCTACGAGCAGTACTTC. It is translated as CASSLSRLGGYEQYF.

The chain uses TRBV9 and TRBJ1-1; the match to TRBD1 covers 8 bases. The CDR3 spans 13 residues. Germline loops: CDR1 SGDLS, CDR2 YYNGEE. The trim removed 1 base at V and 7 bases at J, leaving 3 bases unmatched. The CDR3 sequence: CASSVSTGVEAFF. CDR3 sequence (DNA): TGTGCCAGCAGCGTATCGACAGGGGTTGAAGCTTTCTTT. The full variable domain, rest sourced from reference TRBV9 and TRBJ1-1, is DSGVTQTPKHLITATGQRVTLRCSPRSGDLSVYWYQQSLDQGLQFLIQYYNGEERAKGNILERFSAQQFPDLHSELNLSSLELGDSALYFCASSVSTGVEAFFGQGTRLTVV.